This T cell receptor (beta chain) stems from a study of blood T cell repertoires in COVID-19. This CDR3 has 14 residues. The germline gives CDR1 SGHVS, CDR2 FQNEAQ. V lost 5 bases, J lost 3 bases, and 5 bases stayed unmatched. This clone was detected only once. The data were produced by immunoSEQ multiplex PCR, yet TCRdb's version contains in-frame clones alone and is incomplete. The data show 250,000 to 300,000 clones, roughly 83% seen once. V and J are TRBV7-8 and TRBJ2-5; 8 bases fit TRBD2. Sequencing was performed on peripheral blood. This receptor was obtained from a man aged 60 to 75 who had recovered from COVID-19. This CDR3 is CASSPGLAEETQYF. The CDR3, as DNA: TGTGCCAGCAGCCCCGGACTAGCAGAAGAGACCCAGTACTTC.